One and the same sample provided the 25 T cell receptor beta chains below, sequenced in a study of T cell repertoires in cytomegalovirus infection. These receptors' targets are unknown. TCRdb fed the reads into MiXCR, producing one record per CDR3 protein. This table has roughly 990,000 distinct CDR3 sequences, around 30% appearing once. The material was cultured CD8+ T cells from PBMCs, obtained from culture after CMV antigen stimulation. These receptors were collected from a human donor in good health (CMV status not recorded). Some clones in this sample may be carry-over from other donors' samples.

The chain uses TRBV7-8 and TRBJ1-1; a possible D gene is TRBD1 (5 bases). Per germline, CDR1 SGHVS and CDR2 FQNEAQ. This CDR3 region has 12 residues. V was trimmed by 6 bases and J by 10 bases, leaving 15 bases between them. The chain's CDR3 is CASSQGRDRAFF. In DNA, the CDR3 is TGTGCCAGCAGTCAGGGACGTGATAGAGCTTTCTTT.

Comment on this clonotype: Mismatch with germline at one junction end may stem from a read error. This chain joins TRBV19 and TRBJ1-1; TRBD1 is a possible D gene (6 bases). Germline CDR1 is LNHDA and CDR2 is SQIVND (reference sequence). The length of the CDR3 is 17 residues. CDR3 coding DNA: TGCGCCAGTAGTATCAGCAGGGGCCCCCCGATGAACACTGAAGCTTTCTTT. It yields the protein CASSISRGPPMNTEAFF. Full variable domain (missing parts from reference TRBV19 and TRBJ1-1): DGGITQSPKYLFRKEGQNVTLSCEQNLNHDAMYWYRQDPGQGLRLIYYSQIVNDFQKGDIAEGYSVSREKKESFPLTVTSAQKNPTAFYLCASSISRGPPMNTEAFFGQGTRLTVV.

V and J are TRBV27 and TRBJ1-5; D is perhaps TRBD1 (5 bases). The CDR3 contains 16 residues. Germline V gene sequence: CDR1 MNHEY, CDR2 SMNVEV (reference sequence). V dropped 5 bases and J dropped 0 bases, with 14 bases sitting between them. The CDR3 DNA reads TGTGCCAGCAGTCCCCCGGGGGGGTTTAGCAATCAGCCCCAGCATTTT. Protein product: CASSPPGGFSNQPQHF.

The chain joins TRBV29-1 to TRBJ2-2; the D gene could be TRBD1 or TRBD2 (5 bases each). Trimming shortened V by 6 bases and J by 2 bases, and 19 bases separated the two germline ends. This CDR3 comprises 16 residues. Germline CDR1 and CDR2: SQVTM and ANQGSEA. CDR3 nucleotide sequence: TGCAGCGTAATCCGGGACCCTGCTATAAACACCGGGGAGCTGTTTTTT. This codes for CSVIRDPAINTGELFF.

There are many counts of this clonotype. V usage is TRBV7-9 and J usage is TRBJ1-2; no firm D call. Trimming took off 5 bases at V and 2 bases at J, with 9 bases between the two ends. This CDR3 contains 13 residues. Germline V gives CDR1 SEHNR, CDR2 FQNEAQ (reference sequence). The CDR3 spells CASSQTKNYGYTF. In nucleotides, the CDR3 is TGTGCCAGCAGCCAGACAAAAAACTATGGCTACACCTTC.

V is TRBV6-5 and J is TRBJ1-2; TRBD1 matches at 7 bases. CDR3 length: 15 residues. Germline-derived CDR1 and CDR2 are MNHEY and SVGAGI. Losses at the gene ends were 6 bases for V and 4 bases for J; bases not matched to a gene: 11. CDR3 bases: TGTGCCAGCAGGTACCGGGACAGCCTATTCTATGGCTACACCTTC. It yields the protein CASRYRDSLFYGYTF.

The V gene is TRBV6-6, the J gene TRBJ1-1; D remains unclear. V shed 5 bases and J shed 1 base, with 14 bases lying between them. The CDR3 contains 15 residues. Germline-derived CDR1 and CDR2 are MNHNY and SVGAGI (reference sequence). The CDR3 DNA follows: TGTGCCAGCAGTCCCCAGGTCAAGGCGAACACTGAAGCTTTCTTT. Translated, it gives CASSPQVKANTEAFF.

The chain has TRBV23-1 and TRBJ2-1, with no clear D. TRBV23-1 is sorted into the ORF group, with uncertain function. This CDR3 has 16 amino acids. V lost 4 bases, J lost 0 bases, and 13 bases lay in between. DNA for the CDR3: TGCGCCAGCAGTCGAGAGGATAACCACTCCTACAATGAGCAGTTCTTC. It specifies CASSREDNHSYNEQFF.

The chain employs TRBV7-6 and TRBJ1-1, with D perhaps TRBD1 (5 bases). CDR3 length: 14 amino acids. The germline gives CDR1 SGHVS, CDR2 FNYEAQ. The V end lost 6 bases, the J end lost 5 bases, and 16 bases lay between the germline ends. CDR3 residues: CASRAGLGRTEAFF. DNA for the CDR3: TGTGCCAGCAGGGCAGGGTTGGGGAGGACTGAAGCTTTCTTT.

Of note for this clonotype: The junction departs from the called germline gene at one end, perhaps through a read error. The V gene is TRBV12-3 or TRBV12-4, the J gene TRBJ1-5; D uncertain. The CDR3 is 13 residues long. CDR3 sequence reads: CASSLGSNQPQQF. CDR3 coding DNA: TGTGCCAGCAGTTTGGGGTCAAATCAGCCCCAGCAATTT.

The CDR3 DNA is TGTGCCAGCAGCCGTCCCCGCCGAGGGCAAGAGACCCAGTACTTC. As protein: CASSRPRRGQETQYF. The chain joins TRBV3-1 to TRBJ2-5; D might be TRBD2 (5 bases). This CDR3 region has 15 residues. With 4 bases removed from V and 2 bases from J, the gap between germline ends came to 14 bases. From germline, CDR1 is LGHDT and CDR2 YNNKEL (reference sequence).

The genes are TRBV6-5 and TRBJ1-2; a possible D gene is TRBD1 (5 bases). Trimming removed 4 bases at V and 0 bases at J, with 24 bases between. The CDR3 runs 19 residues. Germline V lookup: CDR1 MNHEY, CDR2 SVGAGI. The CDR3 is CASSSLDLAGAGTNYGYTF. The CDR3 DNA reads as TGTGCCAGCAGTTCCCTTGATCTCGCCGGGGCAGGGACTAACTATGGCTACACCTTC.

In this sample, this clonotype turned up many times. This chain joins TRBV6-7 and TRBJ1-1, with D possibly being TRBD1 (5 bases). TRBV6-7 counts as an open reading frame of uncertain function. This CDR3 is built from 15 residues. The V end lost 6 bases, the J end lost 3 bases, and 17 bases lay between the germline ends. CDR3 DNA sequence: TGTGCCAGCAGAGACCCAGGGTTAAGGGACACTGAAGCTTTCTTT. Translating it yields CASRDPGLRDTEAFF.

This clonotype was observed a handful of times. V and J are TRBV10-3 and TRBJ2-7; TRBD2 might be the D (6 bases). The V gene lost 4 bases and the J gene lost 3 bases, with 10 bases spanning the gap. This CDR3 is 13 amino acids long. CDR1 is ENHRY, CDR2 SYGVKD, per germline. The CDR3 sequence: CAISGGVFYEQYF. CDR3 sequence (DNA): TGTGCCATCAGTGGGGGGGTGTTCTACGAGCAGTACTTC.

A note on this clonotype: This CDR3 is missing its conserved last phenylalanine or tryptophan, likely due to a read error. V usage is TRBV6-2 or TRBV6-3 and J usage is TRBJ2-7; 9 bases fit TRBD1. Germline CDR1 MNHEY, CDR2 SVGEGT. V dropped 2 bases and J dropped 0; count of bases not matched to a gene: 5. The CDR3 sequence is 16 residues long. Written as DNA, the CDR3 is TGTGCCAGCAGTTACAACCGGGACAGGGCCTCCTACGAGCAGTACGCC. Its translation: CASSYNRDRASYEQYA.

A remark on this clonotype: A read error may be the cause here, since a much bigger clone is one base away. The chain uses TRBV7-2 and TRBJ2-4; D is undetermined. CDR3 length equals 15 residues. Germline V gene sequence: CDR1 SGHTA, CDR2 FQGNSA. V lost 5 bases to trimming and J lost 0 bases, with 11 bases between them. The CDR3 loop is CTSSPEELAKNIQYF. The CDR3 DNA reads TGTACCAGCAGCCCCGAGGAGCTAGCCAAAAACATTCAGTACTTC.

This clonotype was seen more than once but under ten times. The genes are TRBV6-5 and TRBJ2-1; D may match TRBD1 or TRBD2 (6 bases each). This CDR3 has 15 amino acids. Looked up from germline, CDR1 is MNHEY and CDR2 is SVGAGI. V dropped 5 bases and J dropped 8 bases, with 19 bases sitting between them. DNA of the CDR3: TGTGCCAGCAGTCCCCTCCGCTACGGGGGCGATGAGCAGTTCTTC. Translation gives CASSPLRYGGDEQFF.

The table lists this clonotype with a few counts. This chain links TRBV6-6 with TRBJ2-7; 11 bases match TRBD2. CDR1 and CDR2 (germline): MNHNY, SVGAGI (reference sequence). Trimming removed 5 bases from V and 6 bases from J; junction bases left unmatched: 6. The length of the CDR3 is 14 residues. In DNA, the CDR3 is TGTGCCAGCAGTCTAGCGGGGGGAAGTCGCGAGCAGTACGTC. This encodes CASSLAGGSREQYV.

The chain uses TRBV6-2 or TRBV6-3 and TRBJ2-5; TRBD2 matches 15 bases. Germline-derived CDR1 and CDR2 are MNHEY and SVGEGT. Trimming at V came to 5 bases and at J to 5 bases, leaving 6 bases not matched to a gene. This CDR3 is built from 16 residues. The CDR3 protein is CASSVGLAGGLETQYF. The CDR3 region has the DNA TGTGCCAGCAGTGTCGGACTAGCGGGGGGGCTGGAGACCCAGTACTTC.

This rearrangement joins TRBV11-3 to TRBJ2-1; 9 bases fit TRBD2. CDR3 length: 16 residues. Germline CDR1 is SGHNT and CDR2 is YENEEA. V was pared by 5 bases and J by 7 bases, with 12 bases of the junction left unmatched. CDR3 region: CASSPHGGGAWNEQFF. The CDR3 nucleotides read TGTGCCAGCAGCCCCCACGGCGGGGGGGCCTGGAATGAGCAGTTCTTC.

This clonotype was recorded a few times. CDR3 sequence reads: CASSISADTQYF. CDR3 DNA: TGTGCCAGTAGTATTTCAGCGGATACGCAGTATTTT. The V call is TRBV19, the J call TRBJ2-3; unclear D gene. CDR1 and CDR2 from the germline V gene are LNHDA and SQIVND (reference sequence). The V end lost 3 bases, the J end lost 6 bases, and 7 bases lay between the germline ends. The CDR3 is 12 amino acids.

The rearrangement joins TRBV10-1 to TRBJ1-1; D is uncertain. Trimming stripped 3 bases from V and 7 bases from J, with 21 bases between. Per the germline V gene, CDR1 is WNHNN and CDR2 is SYGVQD (reference sequence). The CDR3 has 16 residues. The chain's CDR3 is CASSDPSMWSEGEAFF. CDR3 bases: TGCGCCAGCAGTGATCCCAGCATGTGGAGTGAGGGTGAAGCTTTCTTT.

The chain employs TRBV7-3 and TRBJ1-6; tentative D call: TRBD1 (5 bases). Germline V CDR1 and CDR2: SGHTA, FQGTGA. This CDR3 contains 13 residues. Trimming took off 4 bases at V and 8 bases at J, with 9 bases between the two ends. CDR3 DNA sequence: TGTGCCAGCAGCTCACTAGGGGATTCACCCCTCCACTTT. This gives the protein CASSSLGDSPLHF.

Comments on this clonotype: Germline is not matched at one junction end, which may reflect a read error. This chain joins TRBV2 and TRBJ1-2; D is perhaps TRBD1 (6 bases). The germline V gene encodes CDR1 SNHLY and CDR2 FYNNEI. This CDR3 is built from 10 residues. The CDR3 is CASRGGGPNF. DNA of the CDR3: TGTGCCAGCCGAGGTGGGGGCCCGAACTTC. The whole variable domain, remainder taken from reference TRBV2 and TRBJ1-2, is EPEVTQTPSHQVTQMGQEVILRCVPISNHLYFYWYRQILGQKVEFLVSFYNNEISEKSEIFDDQFSVERPDGSNFTLKIRSTKLEDSAMYFCASRGGGPNFGSGTRLTVV.

The CDR3: CASSDTGVLGTDTQYF. Here the CDR3 DNA reads TGTGCCAGCAGCGATACAGGAGTCTTGGGCACAGATACGCAGTATTTT. The chain combines TRBV3-1 with TRBJ2-3, with D maybe TRBD1 (5 bases). Germline CDR1 LGHDT, CDR2 YNNKEL (reference sequence). V gave up 5 bases and J gave up 1 base, with 16 bases separating them. CDR3 size: 16 residues.